These 16 T cell receptor beta chains were sequenced from one sample in a study of memory CD4+ T cells and cytomegalovirus serostatus. Single viable CD3+CD4+CD8-CD45RO+ cells were sorted as the memory CD4+ T cells. TCRdb keeps only in-frame clones here, not all; method: immunoSEQ multiplex PCR. The sample has roughly 28,000 clones, 70% to 80% seen once; the top ten hold 0.68%. The sequenced sample was memory CD4+ T cells from blood. The receptors derive from an adult in good health and CMV-seronegative.

The rearrangement joins TRBV6-1 to TRBJ1-1, with D perhaps matching TRBD1 (6 bases). Germline V gene data show CDR1 as MNHNS and CDR2 as SASEGT. There are 14 residues in the CDR3. V was clipped by 6 bases and J by 5 bases, with 16 bases between them. The chain's CDR3 is CASRTGTQGTEAFF. For the CDR3, the DNA is TGTGCCAGCAGGACTGGGACGCAGGGGACTGAAGCTTTCTTT.

The chain employs TRBV30 and TRBJ1-5; D is possibly TRBD1 (6 bases). The CDR3 length is 14 residues. From germline, CDR1 is GTSNPN and CDR2 SVGIG (reference sequence). Trimming took 5 bases from V and 2 from J, leaving 13 bases between them. The CDR3 DNA reads TGTGCCTGGTCCGATAGGACAGGCAATCAGCCCCAGCATTTT. This translates into CAWSDRTGNQPQHF.

The rearrangement links TRBV27 to TRBJ2-7; a possible D gene is TRBD2 (5 bases). The CDR3 loop spans 14 amino acids. Per germline, CDR1 MNHEY and CDR2 SMNVEV (reference sequence). V was clipped by 8 bases and J by 1 base, with 15 bases between them. CDR3 bases: TGTGCCAGCGGCACGGGGTTGTATTCCTACGAGCAGTACTTC. It specifies CASGTGLYSYEQYF.

The gene calls are TRBV5-1 and TRBJ2-5, with D possibly matching TRBD2 (5 bases). CDR1 and CDR2 from the germline V gene are SGHRS and YFSETQ. The CDR3 runs to 15 residues. Trimming left V 1 base short and J 5 bases short, with 15 bases between. CDR3 residues: CASSLYISRGETQYF. The CDR3 DNA is TGCGCCAGCAGCTTGTATATCAGCCGCGGGGAGACCCAGTACTTC.

This clone has only one observation. V is TRBV5-6 and J is TRBJ1-2, with D unclear. The germline V gene has CDR1 SGHDT and CDR2 YYEEEE. V was trimmed by 0 bases and J by 4 bases, leaving 7 bases between them. The CDR3 has 13 amino acids. The DNA for the CDR3 is TGTGCCAGCAGCTTGGGAAAGATCTATGGCTACACCTTC. Translated: CASSLGKIYGYTF.

The rearrangement uses TRBV10-1 and TRBJ2-3; D gene unclear. The CDR3 runs to 11 residues. Germline assignment: CDR1 WNHNN and CDR2 SYGVQD (reference sequence). Trimming took off 4 bases at V and 5 bases at J, with 4 bases between the two ends. In DNA form, the CDR3 reads TGCGCCAGCAGTGTGGGAGATACGCAGTATTTT. This encodes CASSVGDTQYF.

The chain joins TRBV19 to TRBJ1-6; D is perhaps TRBD1 (5 bases). The CDR3 is 14 residues long. Per germline, CDR1 LNHDA and CDR2 SQIVND (reference sequence). With 10 bases removed from V and 5 bases from J, the gap between germline ends came to 15 bases. As DNA, the CDR3 is TGTGCCACCCAACGACAGCCAGATAATTCACCCCTCCACTTT. Its protein product is CATQRQPDNSPLHF. Full variable domain (outside the CDR3, taken from reference TRBV19 and TRBJ1-6): DGGITQSPKYLFRKEGQNVTLSCEQNLNHDAMYWYRQDPGQGLRLIYYSQIVNDFQKGDIAEGYSVSREKKESFPLTVTSAQKNPTAFYLCATQRQPDNSPLHFGNGTRLTVT.

The chain uses TRBV4-3 and TRBJ1-1; the D is unclear. The V gene's germline CDR1 is LGHNA and CDR2 YSLEER. The V end was cut by 0 bases, the J end by 6 bases, with 8 bases between. The CDR3 contains 13 residues. The CDR3 reads CASSQEAAAEAFF. The CDR3 DNA reads TGCGCCAGCAGCCAAGAGGCTGCGGCTGAAGCTTTCTTT.

The chain joins TRBV30 to TRBJ1-4; 8 nucleotides agree with TRBD1. CDR1 GTSNPN and CDR2 SVGIG come from the germline V gene (reference sequence). This CDR3 comprises 14 residues. J gave up 4 bases and V 5 bases, and 6 bases lay outside the gene matches. The CDR3 loop is CAWGRGLSNEKLFF. CDR3 DNA sequence: TGTGCCTGGGGCAGGGGGCTGAGTAATGAAAAACTGTTTTTT.

This clone was picked up a small number of times. J is TRBJ1-1 and V is TRBV7-3; D not certain. CDR1 is SGHTA, CDR2 FQGTGA, per germline. Trimming took off 6 bases at V and 0 bases at J, with 11 bases between the two ends. The CDR3 consists of 14 residues. The CDR3 sequence: CASRNSVLNTEAFF. In nucleotides, the CDR3 is TGTGCCAGCAGGAACAGTGTTTTGAACACTGAAGCTTTCTTT.

The chain joins TRBV19 to TRBJ2-1; 10 nucleotides line up with TRBD2. The germline V gene has CDR1 LNHDA and CDR2 SQIVND (reference sequence). This CDR3 has 15 amino acids. Germline trimming cut 6 bases from V and 7 bases from J; bases unmatched to any gene: 9. Written as DNA, the CDR3 is TGTGCCAGTAGGAATAAAGCGGGGGGGCGTAATGAGCAGTTCTTC. The encoded protein is CASRNKAGGRNEQFF.

The chain combines TRBV2 with TRBJ2-1; 9 bases align to TRBD2. CDR1 and CDR2 from the germline V gene are SNHLY and FYNNEI. The CDR3 sequence is 12 residues long. Trimming took 11 bases from V and 8 from J; bases not matched to a gene: 7. CDR3 bases: TGTGCCGGCGGGGGGGGGATCGATGAGCAGTTCTTC. Translating it yields CAGGGGIDEQFF.

This clone has a handful of counts. The V call is TRBV27, the J call TRBJ1-5; D is ambiguous. The CDR3 sequence is 12 residues long. Germline CDR1 and CDR2: MNHEY and SMNVEV (reference sequence). V was pared by 8 bases and J by 2 bases, with 7 bases between. As DNA, the CDR3 is TGTGCCAGCGGGCGGGGCAATCAGCCCCAGCATTTT. Its protein product is CASGRGNQPQHF.

The chain carries TRBV29-1 and TRBJ1-1, with a possible D match to TRBD1 (5 bases). CDR1 is SQVTM, CDR2 ANQGSEA, per germline. The CDR3 is 12 residues long. The V and J ends lost 7 bases and 8 bases respectively, with 17 bases between them. CDR3 bases: TGCAGCGCCGAACGAGGGGTCGGAGAAGCTTTCTTT. Translating gives CSAERGVGEAFF.

This clone has just one count. J is TRBJ1-1 and V is TRBV11-2; 9 bases map to TRBD1. The ends lost 0 bases at V and 2 bases at J; junction bases unmatched: 4. The CDR3 sequence is 16 residues long. Germline V gene data show CDR1 as SGHAT and CDR2 as FQNNGV. The CDR3 DNA follows: TGTGCCAGCAGCTTAGAAGGGACAGGGCTCAACACTGAAGCTTTCTTT. Its translation: CASSLEGTGLNTEAFF. Supplemented by reference TRBV11-2 and TRBJ1-1, the full variable domain reads EAGVAQSPRYKIIEKRQSVAFWCNPISGHATLYWYQQILGQGPKLLIQFQNNGVVDDSQLPKDRFSAERLKGVDSTLKIQPAKLEDSAVYLCASSLEGTGLNTEAFFGQGTRLTVV.

V and J are TRBV28 and TRBJ2-2, with 8 bases identical to TRBD2. The V segment lost 8 bases and the J segment 8 bases; nucleotides outside the gene matches: 13. The CDR3 length is 15 residues. Germline V gene data show CDR1 as MDHEN and CDR2 as SYDVKM. The CDR3 nucleotides are TGTGCCAGCCGCGTCAGTGCGGGGGGCTTGGGGGAGCTGTTTTTT. Residues: CASRVSAGGLGELFF.